The source of this T cell receptor beta chain is a study of blood T cell repertoires in COVID-19. Study in general: Collection of acute and convalescent COVID-19 samples took place in the United States, Italy and Spain. In each case, the material was cDNA or gDNA derived from T cells, B-cell-depleted T cells, or PBMCs.

Per the authors' pipeline: Cell counts per sample came from amplifying reference gene primers. The repertoire was sequenced with immunoSEQ multiplex PCR; TCRdb's copy has only in-frame clones and lacks some. V, J and clone size are those of that table, while D and trimming were read from the DNA. Of more than 95,000 clones in the sample, less than 95% were seen once. V was clipped by 5 bases and J by 0 bases; unmatched bases: 10. Germline V gives CDR1 SGHNT, CDR2 YENEEA. This CDR3 spans 17 amino acids. The source material was peripheral blood. The TCR comes from a man between 60 and 75 years old with acute or convalescent COVID-19. The rearrangement links TRBV11-3 to TRBJ1-3; 7 positions agree with TRBD1. The CDR3 is CASSQNGQANSGNTIYF. As DNA, the CDR3 is TGTGCCAGCAGCCAGAATGGACAGGCCAACTCTGGAAACACCATATATTTT.